The present T cell receptor beta chain was sequenced within a study of low-dose radiotherapy and immunotherapy resistance in tumors. About the research overall: Cohort 2 patients were irradiated with 1 Gy every two weeks, reaching 13 Gy over 26 weeks.

Time point: before trial treatment. Gene-specific TRAV and TRBV primers were used for first-strand cDNA, covering alpha and beta chains. A constant-region primer paired with the V-primer adapter amplified TCRs over about 20 PCR cycles. MiXCR, run by TCRdb on the reads, gives a single entry per CDR3 protein. The sample shows 59,000 or so distinct CDR3 sequences, about 25% of them seen only once. Between the trimmed V and J ends, which lost 4 bases and 2 bases, there was a span of 5 bases. The V gene's germline CDR1 is GTSNPN and CDR2 SVGIG (reference sequence). CDR3 length equals 11 residues. The rearrangement uses TRBV30 and TRBJ1-2; no clear D. The sequence was collected from a male donor with rectosigmoid adenocarcinoma. Sequences were derived from PBMCs, sampled before treatment. The CDR3 region has the DNA TGTGCCTGGACTCCCAACTATGGCTACACCTTC. Translation gives CAWTPNYGYTF.